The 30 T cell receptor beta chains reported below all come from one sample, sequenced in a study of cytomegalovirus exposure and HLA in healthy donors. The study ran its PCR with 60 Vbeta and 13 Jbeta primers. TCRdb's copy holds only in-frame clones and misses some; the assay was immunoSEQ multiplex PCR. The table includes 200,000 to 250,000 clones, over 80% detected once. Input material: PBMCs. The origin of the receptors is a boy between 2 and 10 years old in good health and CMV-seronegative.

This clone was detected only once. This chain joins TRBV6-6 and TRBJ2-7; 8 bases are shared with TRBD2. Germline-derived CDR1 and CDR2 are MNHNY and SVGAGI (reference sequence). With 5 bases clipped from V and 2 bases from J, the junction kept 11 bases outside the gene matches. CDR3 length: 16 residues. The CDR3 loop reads CASSKPGSGVPYEQYF. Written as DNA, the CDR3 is TGTGCCAGCAGTAAGCCGGGTAGCGGGGTACCCTACGAGCAGTACTTC.

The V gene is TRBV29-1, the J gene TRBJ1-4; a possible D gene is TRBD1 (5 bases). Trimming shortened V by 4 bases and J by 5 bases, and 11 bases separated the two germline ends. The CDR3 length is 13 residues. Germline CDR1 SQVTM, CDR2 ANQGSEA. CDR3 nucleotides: TGCAGCGTTGGTGACAGACAAAATGAAAAACTGTTTTTT. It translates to CSVGDRQNEKLFF.

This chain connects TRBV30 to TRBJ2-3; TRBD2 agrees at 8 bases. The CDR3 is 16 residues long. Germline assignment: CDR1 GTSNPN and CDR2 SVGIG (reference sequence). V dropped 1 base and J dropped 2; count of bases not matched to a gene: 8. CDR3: CAWSESSGGLTDTQYF. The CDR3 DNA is TGTGCCTGGAGTGAATCCAGCGGGGGACTCACAGATACGCAGTATTTT.

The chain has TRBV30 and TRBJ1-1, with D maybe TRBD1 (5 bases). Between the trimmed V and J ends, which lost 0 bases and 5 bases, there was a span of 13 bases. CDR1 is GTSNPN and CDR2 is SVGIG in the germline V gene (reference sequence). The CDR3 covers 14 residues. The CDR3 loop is CAWSVGWGRTEAFF. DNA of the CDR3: TGTGCCTGGAGTGTCGGTTGGGGGAGGACTGAAGCTTTCTTT.

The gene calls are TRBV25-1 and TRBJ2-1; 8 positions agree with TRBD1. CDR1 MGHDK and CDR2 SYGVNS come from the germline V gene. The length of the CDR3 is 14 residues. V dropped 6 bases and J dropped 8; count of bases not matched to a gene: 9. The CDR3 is CASRIGTGFDEQFF. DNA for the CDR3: TGTGCCAGCAGGATCGGGACAGGCTTCGATGAGCAGTTCTTC.

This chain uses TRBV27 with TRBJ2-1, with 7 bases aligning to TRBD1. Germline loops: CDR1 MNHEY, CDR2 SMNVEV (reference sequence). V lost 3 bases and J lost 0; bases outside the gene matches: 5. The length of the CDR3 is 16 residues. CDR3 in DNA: TGTGCCAGCAGTTTGGACAGGCCTATCTCCTACAATGAGCAGTTCTTC. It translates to CASSLDRPISYNEQFF.

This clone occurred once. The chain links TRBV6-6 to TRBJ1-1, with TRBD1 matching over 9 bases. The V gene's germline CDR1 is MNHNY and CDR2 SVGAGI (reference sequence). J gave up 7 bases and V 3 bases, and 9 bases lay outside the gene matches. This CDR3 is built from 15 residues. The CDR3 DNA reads TGTGCCAGCAGTTATTGGGACAGGGAGACTAGTGAAGCTTTCTTT. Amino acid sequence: CASSYWDRETSEAFF.

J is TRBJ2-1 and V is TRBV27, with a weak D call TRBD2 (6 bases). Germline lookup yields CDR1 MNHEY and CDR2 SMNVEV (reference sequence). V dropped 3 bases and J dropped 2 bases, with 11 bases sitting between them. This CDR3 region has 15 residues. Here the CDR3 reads CASSFVAGPYNEQFF. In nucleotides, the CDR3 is TGTGCCAGCAGTTTTGTGGCGGGGCCCTACAATGAGCAGTTCTTC.

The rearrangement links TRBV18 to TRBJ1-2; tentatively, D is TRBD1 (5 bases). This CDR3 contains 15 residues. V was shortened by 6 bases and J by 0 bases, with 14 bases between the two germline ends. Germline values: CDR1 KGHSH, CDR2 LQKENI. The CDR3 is CASSSGAASNYGYTF. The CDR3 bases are TGTGCCAGCTCCAGCGGGGCCGCGTCTAACTATGGCTACACCTTC. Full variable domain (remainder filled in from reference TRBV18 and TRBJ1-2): NAGVMQNPRHLVRRRGQEARLRCSPMKGHSHVYWYRQLPEEGLKFMVYLQKENIIDESGMPKERFSAEFPKEGPSILRIQQVVRGDSAAYFCASSSGAASNYGYTFGSGTRLTVV.

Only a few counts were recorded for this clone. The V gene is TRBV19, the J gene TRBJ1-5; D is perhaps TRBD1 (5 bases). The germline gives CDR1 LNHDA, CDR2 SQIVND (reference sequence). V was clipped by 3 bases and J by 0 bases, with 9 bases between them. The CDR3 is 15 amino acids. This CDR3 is CASSIGANSNQPQHF. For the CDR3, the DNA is TGTGCCAGTAGTATTGGGGCGAATAGCAATCAGCCCCAGCATTTT.

The CDR3 spells CASSGHSRLAGRYSYEQYF. The DNA for the CDR3 is TGTGCCAGCAGCGGTCACAGTCGGCTAGCGGGGCGTTACTCCTACGAGCAGTACTTC. The chain combines TRBV21-1 with TRBJ2-7; the D call TRBD2 from the table was never checked on the DNA. TRBV21-1 is listed as a pseudogene. This CDR3 is built from 19 residues.

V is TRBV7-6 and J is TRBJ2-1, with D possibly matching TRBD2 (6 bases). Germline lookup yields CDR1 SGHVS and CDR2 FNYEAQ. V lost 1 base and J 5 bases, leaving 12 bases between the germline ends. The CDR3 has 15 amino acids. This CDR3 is CASSLGGAKDNEQFF. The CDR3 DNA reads TGTGCCAGCAGCTTAGGCGGGGCCAAGGACAATGAGCAGTTCTTC.

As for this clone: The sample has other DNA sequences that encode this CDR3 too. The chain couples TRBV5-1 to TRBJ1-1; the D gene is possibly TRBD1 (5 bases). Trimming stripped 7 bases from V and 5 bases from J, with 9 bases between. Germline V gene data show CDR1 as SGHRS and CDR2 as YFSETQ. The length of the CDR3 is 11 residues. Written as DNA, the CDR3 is TGCGCCAGCGGCGGGGGGACTGAAGCTTTCTTT. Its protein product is CASGGGTEAFF. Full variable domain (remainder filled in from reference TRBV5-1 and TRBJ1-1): KAGVTQTPRYLIKTRGQQVTLSCSPISGHRSVSWYQQTPGQGLQFLFEYFSETQRNKGNFPGRFSGRQFSNSRSEMNVSTLELGDSALYLCASGGGTEAFFGQGTRLTVV.

DNA of the CDR3: TGTGCCAGCAGGGGGACAGCTGGAGCCAAAAACATTCAGTACTTC. Translating gives CASRGTAGAKNIQYF. The gene calls are TRBV6-5 and TRBJ2-4, with 7 nucleotides matching TRBD1. CDR1 is MNHEY and CDR2 is SVGAGI in the germline V gene. J gave up 0 bases and V 6 bases, and 5 bases lay outside the gene matches. The CDR3 contains 15 residues.

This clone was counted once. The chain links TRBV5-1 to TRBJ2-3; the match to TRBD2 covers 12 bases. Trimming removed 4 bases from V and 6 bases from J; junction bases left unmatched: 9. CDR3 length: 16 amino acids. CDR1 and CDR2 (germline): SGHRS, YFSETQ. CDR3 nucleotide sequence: TGCGCCAGCAGCCCTCTAGCGGGGGGGGGCAGTGATACGCAGTATTTT. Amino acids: CASSPLAGGGSDTQYF. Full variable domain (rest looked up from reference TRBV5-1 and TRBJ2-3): KAGVTQTPRYLIKTRGQQVTLSCSPISGHRSVSWYQQTPGQGLQFLFEYFSETQRNKGNFPGRFSGRQFSNSRSEMNVSTLELGDSALYLCASSPLAGGGSDTQYFGPGTRLTVL.

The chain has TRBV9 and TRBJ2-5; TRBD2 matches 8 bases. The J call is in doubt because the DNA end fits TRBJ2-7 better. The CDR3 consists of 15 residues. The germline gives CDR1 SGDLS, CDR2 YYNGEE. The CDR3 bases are TGTGCCAGCAGCGTAGATGGCGGGGGGACCTACGAGCAGTACTTC. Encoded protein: CASSVDGGGTYEQYF.

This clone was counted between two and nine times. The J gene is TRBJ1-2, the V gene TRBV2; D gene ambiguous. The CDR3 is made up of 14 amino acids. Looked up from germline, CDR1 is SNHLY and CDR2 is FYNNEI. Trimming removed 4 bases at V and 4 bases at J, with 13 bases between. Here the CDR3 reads CASSGLRTSYGYTF. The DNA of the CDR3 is TGTGCCAGCAGTGGTCTTAGGACTAGCTATGGCTACACCTTC.

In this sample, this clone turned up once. In nucleotides, the CDR3 is TGTGCCTGGGCCGGGACTAGCACCCCCGGGGCTGAGCAGTTCTTC. Its protein product is CAWAGTSTPGAEQFF. The chain combines TRBV30 with TRBJ2-1; 9 bases line up with TRBD2. Germline CDR1 GTSNPN, CDR2 SVGIG (reference sequence). The CDR3 is 15 residues long. The junction had 14 bases not matched to a gene; V was cut back by 5 bases and J by 9 bases.

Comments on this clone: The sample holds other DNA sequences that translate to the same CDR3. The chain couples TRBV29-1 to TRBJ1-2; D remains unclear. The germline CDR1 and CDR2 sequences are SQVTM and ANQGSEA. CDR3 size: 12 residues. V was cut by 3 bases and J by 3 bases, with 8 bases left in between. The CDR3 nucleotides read TGCAGCGTTGATCGGCAGGACTATGGCTACACCTTC. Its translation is CSVDRQDYGYTF.

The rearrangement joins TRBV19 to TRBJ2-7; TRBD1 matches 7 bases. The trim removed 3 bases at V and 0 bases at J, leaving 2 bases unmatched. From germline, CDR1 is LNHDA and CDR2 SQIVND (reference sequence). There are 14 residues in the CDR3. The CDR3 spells CASSMRDSSYEQYF. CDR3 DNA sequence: TGTGCCAGTAGTATGAGGGACAGCTCCTACGAGCAGTACTTC.

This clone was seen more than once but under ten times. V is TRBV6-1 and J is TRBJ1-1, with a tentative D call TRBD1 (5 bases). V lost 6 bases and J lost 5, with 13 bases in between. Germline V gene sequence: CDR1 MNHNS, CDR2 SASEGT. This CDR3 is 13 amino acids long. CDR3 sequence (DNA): TGTGCCAGCAGATTAGACAGCCAGACTGAAGCTTTCTTT. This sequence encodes CASRLDSQTEAFF.

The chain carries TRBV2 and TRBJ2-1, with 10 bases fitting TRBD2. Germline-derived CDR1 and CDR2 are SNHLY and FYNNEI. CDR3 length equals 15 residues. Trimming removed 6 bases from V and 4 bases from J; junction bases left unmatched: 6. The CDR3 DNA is TGTGCCAGCAGGGATGCTAGCGGGAGATACAATGAGCAGTTCTTC. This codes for CASRDASGRYNEQFF.

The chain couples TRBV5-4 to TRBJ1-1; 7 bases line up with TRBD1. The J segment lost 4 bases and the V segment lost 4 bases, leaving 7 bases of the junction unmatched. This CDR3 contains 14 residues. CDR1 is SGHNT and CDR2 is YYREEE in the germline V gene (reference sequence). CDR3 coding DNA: TGTGCCAGCAGCCCGGACAGGAAGGGCACTGAAGCTTTCTTT. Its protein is CASSPDRKGTEAFF.

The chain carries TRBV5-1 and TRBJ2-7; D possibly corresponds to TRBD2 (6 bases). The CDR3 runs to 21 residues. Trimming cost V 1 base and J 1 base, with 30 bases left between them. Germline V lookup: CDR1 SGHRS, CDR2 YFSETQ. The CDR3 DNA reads TGCGCCAGCAGCTTGAGTCGGGACGGAGGGTGGGGCGGGCAATTTTCCTACGAGCAGTACTTC. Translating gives CASSLSRDGGWGGQFSYEQYF.

The CDR3 protein is CASSEGTATNEKLFF. The CDR3 DNA reads TGTGCCAGCAGCGAGGGGACAGCAACTAATGAAAAACTGTTTTTT. The chain carries TRBV5-8 and TRBJ1-4; 7 bases fit TRBD1. The CDR3 spans 15 residues. The germline gives CDR1 SGHTS, CDR2 YDEGEE. Trimming took 4 bases from V and 0 from J; bases not matched to a gene: 3.

The CDR3 protein is CASSLGLAGGRDTQYF. DNA for the CDR3: TGTGCCAGCAGCTTAGGACTAGCGGGAGGTCGAGATACGCAGTATTTT. The rearrangement links TRBV7-9 to TRBJ2-3; 13 bases agree with TRBD2. Germline V gene data show CDR1 as SEHNR and CDR2 as FQNEAQ (reference sequence). CDR3 length: 16 residues. The V gene end was trimmed by 1 base and the J gene end by 5 bases; junction bases not matched to a gene: 3.

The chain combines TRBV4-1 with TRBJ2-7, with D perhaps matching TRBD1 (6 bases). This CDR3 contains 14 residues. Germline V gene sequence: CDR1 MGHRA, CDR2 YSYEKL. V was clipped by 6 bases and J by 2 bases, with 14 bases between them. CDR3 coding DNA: TGCGCCAGCAGTCTAAACTCAGGGGCCTACGAGCAGTACTTC. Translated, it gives CASSLNSGAYEQYF.

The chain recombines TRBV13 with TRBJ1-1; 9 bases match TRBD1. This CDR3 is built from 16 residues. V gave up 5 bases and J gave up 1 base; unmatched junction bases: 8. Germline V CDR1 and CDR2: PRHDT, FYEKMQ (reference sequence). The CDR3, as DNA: TGTGCCAGCAGCCCACCCGGGACAGGGTCGAACACTGAAGCTTTCTTT. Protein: CASSPPGTGSNTEAFF.

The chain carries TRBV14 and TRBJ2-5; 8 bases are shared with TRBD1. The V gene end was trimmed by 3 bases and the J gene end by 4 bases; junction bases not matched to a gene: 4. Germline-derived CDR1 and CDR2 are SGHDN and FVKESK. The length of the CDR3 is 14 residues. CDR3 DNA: TGTGCCAGCAGCCAGACAGGGGTGCGAGAGACCCAGTACTTC. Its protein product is CASSQTGVRETQYF.

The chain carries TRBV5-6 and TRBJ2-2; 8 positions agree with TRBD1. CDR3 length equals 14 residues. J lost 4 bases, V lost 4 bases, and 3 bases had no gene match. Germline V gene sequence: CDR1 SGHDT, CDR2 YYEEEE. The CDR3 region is CASSPGQGTGELFF. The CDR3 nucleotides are TGTGCCAGCAGCCCCGGACAGGGCACCGGGGAGCTGTTTTTT.